Many counts were recorded for the clone carrying this T cell receptor (beta chain). Its antigen is undetermined. Each CDR3 protein is one row after TCRdb ran MiXCR on the 5' RACE reads. The sample includes 200,000 to 250,000 distinct CDR3 sequences, around 16% seen only once; the top ten take under 45%. The record originates from a study of CD8 T cells in ankylosing spondylitis. Study results and limitations: Roughly 8 highly homologous variants made up a TCR beta motif, and this motif appeared characteristic of ankylosing spondylitis blood. Researchers reportedly found disease-linked clones significantly enriched in matched ankylosing spondylitis synovial fluid.

The CDR3 has 15 residues. CDR1 is MGHRA, CDR2 YSYEKL, per germline. Trimming removed 1 base from V and 11 bases from J; junction bases left unmatched: 8. This sequence originates from a male donor with ankylosing spondylitis. Material: blood, either unsorted or a sorted T cell fraction (not recorded which). The rearrangement uses TRBV4-1 and TRBJ1-6, with 7 bases identical to TRBD1. CDR3 in DNA: TGCGCCAGCAGCCAAGTGCCAGGGCAGGGGGCACCCCTCCACTTT. This encodes CASSQVPGQGAPLHF.